The TCR beta chain under discussion was sequenced for a study of T cell repertoires in cytomegalovirus infection (dated by TCRdb to the late 2010s). Regarding the complete study: The HLA type of each donor mattered for the analysis, because public TCR beta signatures pointed to carriage of CMV infection along with the matching HLA type. General study outcomes and caveats: The ex vivo response was dominated by HLA-C-restricted CMV-specific TCR beta clonotypes, and the single most frequent clonotype in two of eight donors was supplied by these HLA-C-restricted clonotypes. In both this cohort and an independent roughly 360-donor cohort, the cumulative frequency of public TCR beta family members distinguished carriers of CMV infection plus the relevant HLA type.

TCRdb lists the instrument as Illumina HiSeq 1500. The raw public data were reprocessed by TCRdb itself: fastp quality trimming at Q25, MiXCR clonotype calling, in-frame beta chains only. Every distinct CDR3 protein forms one entry, paired with its most common genes and DNA. The sample table holds approximately 700,000 distinct CDR3 sequences, of which 35% were seen once. The ten largest make up roughly 2.9% of the sample. Deletion took 4 bases off V and 4 bases off J, with a span of 10 bases between the germline ends. From its cysteine to its phenylalanine, the CDR3 spans 14 amino acids. The entry retains the CDR3 DNA only, 42 bases that are in frame from base 1. CDR1 and CDR2 (MGHRA, YSYEKL) derive from the germline V gene. This clonotype has a handful of counts. Its antigen target is currently unknown. Per-nucleotide qualities are absent, and no much larger clonotype sits a single base away.

The chain is made from TRBV4-1 and TRBJ1-4; the D segment cannot be called with confidence. This clonotype was obtained from a human donor in good health (CMV status not recorded). Some clones in this sample may be carry-over from other donors' samples. Sequencing input: PBMCs. This receptor has the CDR3 CASSPDGFNEKLFF. The sequence in DNA is TGCGCCAGCAGCCCCGACGGATTTAATGAAAAACTGTTTTTT.